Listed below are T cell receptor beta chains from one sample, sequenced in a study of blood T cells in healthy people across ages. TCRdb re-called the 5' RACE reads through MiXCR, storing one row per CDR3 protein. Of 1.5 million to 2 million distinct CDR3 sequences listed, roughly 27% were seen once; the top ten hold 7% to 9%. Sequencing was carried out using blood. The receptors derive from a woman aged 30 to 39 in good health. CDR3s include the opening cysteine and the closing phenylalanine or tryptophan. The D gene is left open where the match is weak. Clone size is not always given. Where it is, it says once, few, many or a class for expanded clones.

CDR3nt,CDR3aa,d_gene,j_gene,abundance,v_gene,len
TGTGCCAGCAGGGGGACAGGGAACAACGAGCAGTACTTC,CASRGTGNNEQYF,TRBD1,TRBJ2-7,few,TRBV2,13
TGCGCCAGCAGCTTGAAGGCGGGAGAGTATACAGATACGCAGTATTTT,CASSLKAGEYTDTQYF,TRBD2,TRBJ2-3,NA,TRBV5-1,16
TGCGCCAGCAGCTGGGGCCGGGGCTTCAACACTGAAGCTTTCTTT,CASSWGRGFNTEAFF,NA,TRBJ1-1,few,TRBV5-1,15
TGTGCCAGTAGTATTGCGCGGTCTTATGGCTACACCTTC,CASSIARSYGYTF,NA,TRBJ1-2,NA,TRBV19,13
TGCAGCGGACGGGGCTCCTACTATGGCTACACCTTC,CSGRGSYYGYTF,NA,TRBJ1-2,NA,TRBV29-1,12
TGCGCCAGCAGCTTGGCCAAGGGACAGGGGGCCGGCACTGAAGCTTTCTTT,CASSLAKGQGAGTEAFF,TRBD1,TRBJ1-1,NA,TRBV5-1,17
TGTGCCAGCAGCCCGATCTTCGAGCAGTTCTTC,CASSPIFEQFF,NA,TRBJ2-1,many,TRBV7-9,11
TGCGCCAGCAGTGAGACCCGGGACAGGGAGAGCAATCAGCCCCAGCATTTT,CASSETRDRESNQPQHF,TRBD1,TRBJ1-5,NA,TRBV10-1,17
TGCGCCAGCAGCTTACTAGGGGACACCCTCAATGAGCAGTTCTTC,CASSLLGDTLNEQFF,NA,TRBJ2-1,NA,TRBV5-1,15
TGTGCCAGCAGCACAGACCCCTACGAGCAGTACTTC,CASSTDPYEQYF,NA,TRBJ2-7,NA,TRBV6-5,12
TGTGCCAGCAGCCCGCGTGCGTTGGCAGGGGAAGGCTACACCTTC,CASSPRALAGEGYTF,NA,TRBJ1-2,NA,TRBV11-2,15
TGCAGCGTCGGATATACAGGGATCTCTGGAAACACCATATATTTT,CSVGYTGISGNTIYF,NA,TRBJ1-3,NA,TRBV29-1,15
TGTGCCAGCAGCTTCAATACCCCGGACAGGGCTAACTATGGCTACACCTTC,CASSFNTPDRANYGYTF,TRBD1,TRBJ1-2,few,TRBV7-9,17
TGCAGTGCAGGACTTAACCAAGAGACCCAGTACTTC,CSAGLNQETQYF,NA,TRBJ2-5,many,TRBV20-1,12
TGTGCCTGGAGTCGGTCAGGGCCTTACGAGCAGTACTTC,CAWSRSGPYEQYF,NA,TRBJ2-7,NA,TRBV30,13
TGCAGTGCTAGGGCGACACTGCCTAACTATGGCTACACCTTC,CSARATLPNYGYTF,NA,TRBJ1-2,few,TRBV20-1,14
TGCAGTGCTAGAGGTGGGAGGGAAGAGACCCAGTACTTC,CSARGGREETQYF,TRBD2,TRBJ2-5,NA,TRBV20-1,13
TGTGCCAGCACCCGATACAGACCCTTTTCCTATGGCTACACCTTC,CASTRYRPFSYGYTF,NA,TRBJ1-2,few,TRBV6-5,15
TGTGCCAGCAGTGAACTAGCGGGAGGGGGTGAGCAGTTCTTC,CASSELAGGGEQFF,TRBD2,TRBJ2-1,few,TRBV2,14
TGTGCCAGCAACGGGGGCGCTGGGGCCAACGTCCTGACTTTC,CASNGGAGANVLTF,NA,TRBJ2-6,NA,TRBV28,14
TGTGCCAGCAGTTTTGGTTCACTCGGCGCTTTCTTT,CASSFGSLGAFF,NA,TRBJ1-1,NA,TRBV28,12
TGTGCCACCGAGGGACAAGCATCGGATGAGCAGTTCTTC,CATEGQASDEQFF,NA,TRBJ2-1,NA,TRBV24-1,13
TGTGCCAGCAGGCGGGACTGGGCTAATGAAAAACTGTTTTTT,CASRRDWANEKLFF,NA,TRBJ1-4,NA,TRBV2,14
TGCGCCAGCAGCTGGGGGCGGGAGCCTTACGAGCAGTACTTC,CASSWGREPYEQYF,NA,TRBJ2-7,few,TRBV5-1,14
TGTGCCAGCAGTCCCCGATTAGCGGGAGGGAAGGTCAACGAGCAGTTCTTC,CASSPRLAGGKVNEQFF,TRBD2,TRBJ2-1,few,TRBV27,17
TGTGCCAGCAGTTACCGGGGGCAGGGTCCTACCACAGATACGCAGTATTTT,CASSYRGQGPTTDTQYF,NA,TRBJ2-3,few,TRBV6-6,17
TGTGCCAGCAGCTCTTGGGCCGGGTCAGATACGCAGTATTTT,CASSSWAGSDTQYF,NA,TRBJ2-3,NA,TRBV9,14
TGCAGTGCTAGATGGGGGACAGGTTCAGAGGCCCAGTACTTC,CSARWGTGSEAQYF,TRBD1,TRBJ2-5,NA,TRBV20-1,14
TGTGCCAGCCACCCGGGGTTGGGCGAGACCCAGTACTTC,CASHPGLGETQYF,NA,TRBJ2-5,NA,TRBV27,13
TGTGCCAGCAGTGGGACAGTTCGGAATTTACCCCTCCACTTT,CASSGTVRNLPLHF,TRBD1,TRBJ1-6,few,TRBV27,14
TGTGCCAGCAGCTTAGCGGGACTAGCGGGGGACAATGAGCAGTTCTTC,CASSLAGLAGDNEQFF,TRBD2,TRBJ2-1,NA,TRBV7-6,16
TGTGCCAGCAGCTTAGGTTGGGGCAGGGAGACCCAGTACTTC,CASSLGWGRETQYF,NA,TRBJ2-5,many,TRBV7-2,14
TGTGCCAGCAGCTACCTTAAGGCCTTCGGGATTGAAGCTTTCTTT,CASSYLKAFGIEAFF,NA,TRBJ1-1,NA,TRBV7-9,15
TGTGCCAGCAGCCCCGGGACTAGCGGGAGGATCGCAGATACGCAGTATTTT,CASSPGTSGRIADTQYF,TRBD2,TRBJ2-3,NA,TRBV5-8,17
TGTGCCAGCAGTTTCCCGGACAGGGGTGACTATGGCTACACCTTC,CASSFPDRGDYGYTF,TRBD1,TRBJ1-2,NA,TRBV12-3/TRBV12-4,15
TGTGCCAGCAGTCTTAGAACGGGGGGCGATCAGCCCCAGCATTTT,CASSLRTGGDQPQHF,NA,TRBJ1-5,NA,TRBV27,15
TGTGCCATTTCAACGGGAGTAAGAAATGAGCAGTTCTTC,CAISTGVRNEQFF,NA,TRBJ2-1,few,TRBV19,13
TGTGCCAGCAGCTTACCAGCTAGCTCCTACAATGAGCAGTTCTTC,CASSLPASSYNEQFF,NA,TRBJ2-1,NA,TRBV7-9,15
TGCGCCCGAGACACCCTTCTGGAGACCCAGTACTTC,CARDTLLETQYF,NA,TRBJ2-5,NA,TRBV2,12
TGCGCCAGCAGCCAAGATGCGGGACAGGGGGCGCTGGGCACTGAAGCTTTCTTT,CASSQDAGQGALGTEAFF,TRBD1,TRBJ1-1,few,TRBV4-1,18
TGTGCCAGCAGCTTTCCAGCACCGCTATACGAGCAGTACTTC,CASSFPAPLYEQYF,NA,TRBJ2-7,many,TRBV7-9,14
TGTGCCAGCACCCAAGGAGGGGCAGGGTCGGAAGATAGCTCCTACAATGAGCAGTTCTTC,CASTQGGAGSEDSSYNEQFF,NA,TRBJ2-1,once,TRBV5-6,20
TGTGCCACCAACACCGGGGAGGGCAGGAGAAATCAGCCCCAGCATTTT,CATNTGEGRRNQPQHF,NA,TRBJ1-5,NA,TRBV15,16
TGTGCCAACTTACTAGGAAAGGCCTACACCTTC,CANLLGKAYTF,NA,TRBJ1-2,few,TRBV7-3,11
TGTGCCACCGGGGACCGAACGAACACCGGGGAGCTGTTTTTT,CATGDRTNTGELFF,NA,TRBJ2-2,NA,TRBV24-1,14
TGTGCCAGCAGCCATTTGGACAGGGGCCATGGCTACACCTTC,CASSHLDRGHGYTF,TRBD1,TRBJ1-2,NA,TRBV3-1,14
TGTGCCAGCAGCTCCCCGGGGAGCGGGGGCGGTAAAGTGAATGAGCAGTTCTTC,CASSSPGSGGGKVNEQFF,TRBD2,TRBJ2-1,few,TRBV7-2,18
TGTGCCTGGAGAAAACAGGTTAATGAAAAACTGTTTTTT,CAWRKQVNEKLFF,NA,TRBJ1-4,few,TRBV30,13
TGTGCCAGCAGCTTAGCGGGGGGATTGGATGAGCAGTTCTTC,CASSLAGGLDEQFF,TRBD2,TRBJ2-1,few,TRBV7-3,14
TGCAGCGTTGAAACGACAGGGCTCGGTGGCTACACCTTC,CSVETTGLGGYTF,TRBD1,TRBJ1-2,many,TRBV29-1,13
TGTGCCAGCAGCCCTAACCTGGGGTTTGGCTACACCTTC,CASSPNLGFGYTF,NA,TRBJ1-2,NA,TRBV28,13